What follows is one T cell receptor (beta chain) and its context. Other nucleotide sequences from this sample produce the same CDR3. This sample was included in a study of blood T cell repertoires in COVID-19. Assay used: immunoSEQ multiplex PCR; TCRdb lists only in-frame clones, some missing. The sample carries 70,000 to 95,000 clones, roughly 80% recorded once. Germline CDR1 GTSNPN, CDR2 SVGIG (reference sequence). Trimming left V 0 bases short and J 4 bases short, with 15 bases between. The CDR3 has 15 amino acids. The sequence came from a woman aged 35 to 49 with active or convalescent COVID-19. Source material: peripheral blood. The chain is built from TRBV30 and TRBJ1-1, with D perhaps matching TRBD1 (5 bases). DNA for the CDR3: TGTGCCTGGAGTGTACCTCTGGATAGGGGCACTGAAGCTTTCTTT. As protein: CAWSVPLDRGTEAFF.